The 22 T cell receptor beta chains presented below share a single source sample, sequenced in a study of cytomegalovirus exposure and HLA in healthy donors. In the PCR, 60 Vbeta and 13 Jbeta primers were used. Sequenced by immunoSEQ multiplex PCR; TCRdb stores in-frame clones only, minus some. Here the sample spans under 100,000 clones, around 75% being singletons. Sequencing was carried out using PBMCs. These receptors all stem from a man aged 35-49 years in good health and CMV-seronegative.

In nucleotides, the CDR3 is TGTGCCAGCAGCCAAGAAGAACTAGCGGGGGGGGGAAACATTCAGTACTTC. Its protein is CASSQEELAGGGNIQYF. The chain couples TRBV4-2 to TRBJ2-4; 13 nucleotides align to TRBD2. This CDR3 region has 17 residues. Losses at the gene ends were 0 bases for V and 6 bases for J; bases not matched to a gene: 5. The germline V gene encodes CDR1 LGHNA and CDR2 YNFKEQ.

The chain combines TRBV29-1 with TRBJ2-4; TRBD2 might be the D (7 bases). The CDR3 length is 13 residues. The germline V gene has CDR1 SQVTM and CDR2 ANQGSEA. V was shortened by 7 bases and J by 4 bases, with 14 bases between the two germline ends. The CDR3 DNA reads as TGCAGCGCAAAAGGGGGGGCAAAAAACATTCAGTACTTC. Protein: CSAKGGAKNIQYF.

The rearrangement joins TRBV28 to TRBJ1-1, with D perhaps matching TRBD1 (6 bases). V was trimmed by 2 bases and J by 4 bases, leaving 11 bases between them. This CDR3 is built from 14 residues. Germline CDR1 reads MDHEN; CDR2 reads SYDVKM. CDR3 sequence (DNA): TGTGCCAGCAGTTTAACAGGGACGGGCACTGAAGCTTTCTTT. This sequence encodes CASSLTGTGTEAFF. The whole variable domain, remainder taken from reference TRBV28 and TRBJ1-1, is DVKVTQSSRYLVKRTGEKVFLECVQDMDHENMFWYRQDPGLGLRLIYFSYDVKMKEKGDIPEGYSVSREKKERFSLILESASTNQTSMYLCASSLTGTGTEAFFGQGTRLTVV.

This chain joins TRBV9 and TRBJ2-5; 8 bases are a match to TRBD2. This CDR3 is 13 amino acids long. The J segment lost 5 bases and the V segment lost 7 bases, leaving 7 bases of the junction unmatched. The germline V gene has CDR1 SGDLS and CDR2 YYNGEE. CDR3 sequence reads: CASASGGWETQYF. CDR3 DNA: TGTGCCAGCGCCTCGGGAGGGTGGGAGACCCAGTACTTC.

The chain joins TRBV10-2 to TRBJ2-5; no reliable D call. The germline V and J ends were trimmed by 0 bases and 1 base, with 6 bases remaining between them. Germline values: CDR1 WSHSY, CDR2 SAAADI. The CDR3 runs 14 residues. DNA for the CDR3: TGCGCCAGCAGTGAGTCTTGGCTCCAAGAGACCCAGTACTTC. Its protein product is CASSESWLQETQYF.

The J gene is TRBJ2-7, the V gene TRBV6-1; D possibly corresponds to TRBD1 (5 bases). Germline V gives CDR1 MNHNS, CDR2 SASEGT. The CDR3 consists of 8 residues. The CDR3 protein is CASSKTAV. The CDR3 DNA sequence: TGTGCCAGCAGTAAGACAGCCGTC.

The chain recombines TRBV28 with TRBJ2-7, with no clear D. The V gene lost 2 bases and the J gene lost 4 bases, with 6 bases spanning the gap. Germline values: CDR1 MDHEN, CDR2 SYDVKM. This CDR3 has 12 amino acids. Here the CDR3 reads CASSLHGYEQYF. The DNA of the CDR3 is TGTGCCAGCAGTTTACACGGTTACGAGCAGTACTTC. The entire variable domain, with the rest obtained from reference TRBV28 and TRBJ2-7, is as follows: DVKVTQSSRYLVKRTGEKVFLECVQDMDHENMFWYRQDPGLGLRLIYFSYDVKMKEKGDIPEGYSVSREKKERFSLILESASTNQTSMYLCASSLHGYEQYFGPGTRLTVT.

The J gene is TRBJ2-5, the V gene TRBV28; D perhaps matches TRBD2 (5 bases). Germline V lookup: CDR1 MDHEN, CDR2 SYDVKM. CDR3 length: 14 amino acids. V was shortened by 11 bases and J by 6 bases, with 22 bases between the two germline ends. The CDR3 DNA follows: TGTGCCGCATCGCCGACGACTGGGAGAAAGACCCAGTACTTC. Translation gives CAASPTTGRKTQYF.

This chain joins TRBV27 and TRBJ1-6; perhaps TRBD1 as D (6 bases). This CDR3 is 17 amino acids long. Germline CDR1 and CDR2: MNHEY and SMNVEV (reference sequence). Deletions cut 1 base from V and 3 bases from J, with 13 bases between. The chain's CDR3 is CASSLFAGGGYNSPLHF. The CDR3 region has the DNA TGTGCCAGCAGTTTATTTGCGGGAGGGGGCTATAATTCACCCCTCCACTTT.

The chain is built from TRBV11-2 and TRBJ2-7; a possible D gene is TRBD2 (7 bases). Germline CDR1 SGHAT, CDR2 FQNNGV. V lost 6 bases and J 2 bases, leaving 14 bases between the germline ends. The CDR3 runs 14 residues. The CDR3 here is CASRVTGGAYEQYF. As DNA, the CDR3 is TGTGCCAGCAGGGTGACGGGGGGCGCCTACGAGCAGTACTTC.

The table lists this clone with a count of one. This sequence joins TRBV5-5 and TRBJ1-2; D is unresolved. Germline assignment: CDR1 SGHKS and CDR2 YYEKEE (reference sequence). The V end lost 0 bases, the J end lost 0 bases, and 6 bases lay between the germline ends. The CDR3 is made up of 14 amino acids. This CDR3 reads CASSLDRSNYGYTF. Written as DNA, the CDR3 is TGTGCCAGCAGCTTGGACAGATCTAACTATGGCTACACCTTC. Using reference TRBV5-5 and TRBJ1-2 for the parts outside the CDR3, the full variable domain is DAGVTQSPTHLIKTRGQQVTLRCSPISGHKSVSWYQQVLGQGPQFIFQYYEKEERGRGNFPDRFSARQFPNYSSELNVNALLLGDSALYLCASSLDRSNYGYTFGSGTRLTVV.

J is TRBJ2-7 and V is TRBV28; D may be TRBD1 (6 bases). The CDR3 extends over 12 amino acids. Trimming stripped 4 bases from V and 4 bases from J, with 8 bases between. The germline V gene encodes CDR1 MDHEN and CDR2 SYDVKM. The CDR3, as DNA: TGTGCCAGCAGTTCAGGGGTTTACGAGCAGTACTTC. It yields the protein CASSSGVYEQYF.

V is TRBV5-1 and J is TRBJ2-3; the match to TRBD2 covers 13 bases. Germline lookup yields CDR1 SGHRS and CDR2 YFSETQ. The V gene end was trimmed by 4 bases and the J gene end by 3 bases; junction bases not matched to a gene: 5. The CDR3 spans 16 residues. CDR3 residues: CASSTGLAGLTDTQYF. CDR3 sequence (DNA): TGCGCCAGCAGCACGGGACTAGCGGGGCTTACAGATACGCAGTATTTT.

This clone was detected a few times. The chain is built from TRBV7-9 and TRBJ1-1; 9 nucleotides align to TRBD1. CDR1 is SEHNR and CDR2 is FQNEAQ in the germline V gene (reference sequence). The V segment lost 5 bases and the J segment 0 bases; nucleotides outside the gene matches: 13. This CDR3 is 18 amino acids long. CDR3 region: CASSPPPGQGLMNTEAFF. Written as DNA, the CDR3 is TGTGCCAGCAGCCCACCCCCCGGACAGGGGCTAATGAACACTGAAGCTTTCTTT.

The chain uses TRBV19 and TRBJ2-1, with 7 bases matching TRBD1. V lost 5 bases to trimming and J lost 15 bases; unmatched junction nucleotides: 10. Germline CDR1 and CDR2: LNHDA and SQIVND (reference sequence). This CDR3 has 12 residues. The CDR3 region is CASSVRQGMWFF. CDR3 DNA: TGTGCCAGTAGTGTAAGACAGGGTATGTGGTTCTTC.

The V and J genes are TRBV7-9 and TRBJ1-1; D is unresolved. Trimming left V 1 base short and J 4 bases short, with 13 bases between. Germline V CDR1 and CDR2: SEHNR, FQNEAQ (reference sequence). The CDR3 contains 15 residues. The CDR3 is CASSLEETGGTEAFF. DNA for the CDR3: TGTGCCAGCAGCTTAGAGGAGACTGGCGGCACTGAAGCTTTCTTT. The entire variable domain, with the rest obtained from reference TRBV7-9 and TRBJ1-1, is as follows: DTGVSQNPRHKITKRGQNVTFRCDPISEHNRLYWYRQTLGQGPEFLTYFQNEAQLEKSRLLSDRFSAERPKGSFSTLEIQRTEQGDSAMYLCASSLEETGGTEAFFGQGTRLTVV.

This clone appeared a single time. This chain uses TRBV7-8 with TRBJ1-3, with 7 bases aligning to TRBD1. The CDR3 extends over 16 amino acids. Germline trimming cut 5 bases from V and 1 base from J; bases unmatched to any gene: 8. Germline assignment: CDR1 SGHVS and CDR2 FQNEAQ. This CDR3 reads CASSLTRQGSGNTIYF. The CDR3 DNA follows: TGTGCCAGCAGCCTGACACGACAGGGTTCTGGAAACACCATATATTTT.

This sequence joins TRBV11-2 and TRBJ1-1, with D hard to call. V dropped 1 base and J dropped 4 bases, with 13 bases sitting between them. This CDR3 has 15 residues. Looked up from germline, CDR1 is SGHAT and CDR2 is FQNNGV. CDR3 amino acids: CASSLGRAGSTEAFF. CDR3 bases: TGTGCCAGCAGCTTAGGGCGAGCGGGTAGCACTGAAGCTTTCTTT.

The genes are TRBV2 and TRBJ1-2; no firm D call. CDR3 length equals 12 residues. Trimming removed 1 base at V and 8 bases at J, with 8 bases between. Germline V gene sequence: CDR1 SNHLY, CDR2 FYNNEI. The CDR3: CASSEGSGGYTF. The CDR3 region has the DNA TGTGCCAGCAGTGAAGGCTCAGGCGGCTACACCTTC.

This clone has just a few counts. The CDR3 bases are TGCGCCAGCAGCCCCCTCCCCACAGAGACCTACGAGCAGTACTTC. Encoded protein: CASSPLPTETYEQYF. V is TRBV23-1 and J is TRBJ2-7; D ambiguous. TRBV23-1 is known as an ORF, though its function is uncertain. V shed 6 bases and J shed 2 bases, with 17 bases lying between them. There are 15 residues in the CDR3.

V and J are TRBV5-6 and TRBJ1-1; 7 bases align to TRBD1. Germline assignment: CDR1 SGHDT and CDR2 YYEEEE. This CDR3 has 15 amino acids. Germline trimming cut 4 bases from V and 1 base from J; bases unmatched to any gene: 7. The CDR3 loop reads CASSTGTVPNTEAFF. Written as DNA, the CDR3 is TGTGCCAGCAGCACCGGGACAGTCCCGAACACTGAAGCTTTCTTT.

This clone was observed a few times. The chain combines TRBV28 with TRBJ1-5; D is possibly TRBD1 (5 bases). This CDR3 is 17 amino acids long. Per germline, CDR1 MDHEN and CDR2 SYDVKM. Trimming took 4 bases from V and 0 from J, leaving 16 bases between them. The CDR3 spells CASSWAGLGNSNQPQHF. The CDR3 region has the DNA TGTGCCAGCAGTTGGGCAGGGTTGGGGAATAGCAATCAGCCCCAGCATTTT.